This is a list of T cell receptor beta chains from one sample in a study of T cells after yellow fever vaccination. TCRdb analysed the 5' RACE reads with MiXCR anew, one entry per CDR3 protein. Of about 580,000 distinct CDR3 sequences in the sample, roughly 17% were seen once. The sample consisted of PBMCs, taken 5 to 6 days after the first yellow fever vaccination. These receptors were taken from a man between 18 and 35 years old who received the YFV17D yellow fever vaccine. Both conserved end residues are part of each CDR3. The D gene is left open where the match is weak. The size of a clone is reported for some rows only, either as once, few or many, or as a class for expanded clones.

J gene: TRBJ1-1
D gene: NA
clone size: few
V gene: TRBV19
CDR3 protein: CASWMNTEAFF
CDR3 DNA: TGTGCCAGTTGGATGAACACTGAAGCTTTCTTT

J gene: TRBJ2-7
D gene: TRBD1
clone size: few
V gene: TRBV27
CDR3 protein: CASRTGQGYEQYF
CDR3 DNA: TGTGCCAGCAGGACTGGACAGGGCTACGAGCAGTACTTC

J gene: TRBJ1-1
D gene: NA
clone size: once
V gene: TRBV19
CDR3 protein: CASSINGKRAAAFF
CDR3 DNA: TGTGCCAGTAGTATTAACGGGAAACGGGCTGCAGCTTTCTTT

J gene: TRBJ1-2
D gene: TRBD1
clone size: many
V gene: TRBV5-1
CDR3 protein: CASTGQGGYGYTF
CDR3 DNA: TGCGCCAGCACAGGACAGGGGGGGTATGGCTACACCTTC

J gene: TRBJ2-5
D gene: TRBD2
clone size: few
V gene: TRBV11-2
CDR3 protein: CASSSLAGGPFFRETQYF
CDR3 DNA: TGTGCCAGCAGCTCCTTAGCGGGGGGGCCATTTTTCAGAGAGACCCAGTACTTC

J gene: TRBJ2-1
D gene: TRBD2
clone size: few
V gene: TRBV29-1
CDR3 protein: CSVEGRGGSYNEQFF
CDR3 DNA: TGCAGCGTTGAGGGGCGGGGGGGCTCCTACAATGAGCAGTTCTTC

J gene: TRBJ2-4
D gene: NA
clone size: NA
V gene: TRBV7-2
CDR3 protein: CASRVGNIQYF
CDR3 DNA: TGTGCCAGCCGGGTGGGGAACATTCAGTACTTC

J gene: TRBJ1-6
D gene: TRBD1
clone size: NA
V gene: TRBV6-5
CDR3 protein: CASSYDRGLDNSPLHF
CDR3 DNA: TGTGCCAGCAGTTACGACAGGGGGCTTGATAATTCACCCCTCCACTTT

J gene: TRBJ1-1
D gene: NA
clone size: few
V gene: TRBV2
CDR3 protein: CASSLQGWETEAFF
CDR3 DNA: TGTGCCAGCAGCCTACAGGGATGGGAGACTGAAGCTTTCTTT

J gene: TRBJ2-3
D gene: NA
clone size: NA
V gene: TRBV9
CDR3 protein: CASSAGEDPDTQYF
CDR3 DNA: TGTGCCAGCAGCGCGGGGGAGGATCCAGATACGCAGTATTTT

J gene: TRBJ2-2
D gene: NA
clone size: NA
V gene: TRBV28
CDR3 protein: CASRARAGAGELFF
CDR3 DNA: TGTGCCAGCAGGGCCCGGGCAGGAGCTGGGGAGCTGTTTTTT

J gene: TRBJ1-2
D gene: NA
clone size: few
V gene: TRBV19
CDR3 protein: CASSIQDSYGYTF
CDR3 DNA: TGTGCCAGTAGTATCCAGGACAGCTATGGCTACACCTTC

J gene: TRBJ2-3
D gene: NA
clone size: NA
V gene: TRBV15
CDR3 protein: CATSYPIAVGVDTQYF
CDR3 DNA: TGTGCCACCAGCTACCCCATAGCGGTGGGGGTAGATACGCAGTATTTT

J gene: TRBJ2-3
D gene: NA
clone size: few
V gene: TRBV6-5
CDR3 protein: CASSYFTGVGTDTQYF
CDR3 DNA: TGTGCCAGCAGTTACTTCACGGGGGTCGGCACAGATACGCAGTATTTT

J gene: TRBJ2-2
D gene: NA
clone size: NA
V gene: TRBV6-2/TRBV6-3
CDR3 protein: CASGPLKVTGELFF
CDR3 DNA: TGTGCCAGCGGCCCTCTCAAGGTCACCGGGGAGCTGTTTTTT

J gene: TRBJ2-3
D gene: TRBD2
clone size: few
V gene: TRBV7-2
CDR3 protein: CASSFRAGGADTQYF
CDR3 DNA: TGTGCCAGCAGCTTTCGAGCGGGGGGTGCAGATACGCAGTATTTT

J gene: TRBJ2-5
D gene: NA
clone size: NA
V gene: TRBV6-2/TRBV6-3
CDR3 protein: CASSGNGGIETQYF
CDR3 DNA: TGTGCCAGCAGTGGTAACGGGGGAATTGAGACCCAGTACTTC

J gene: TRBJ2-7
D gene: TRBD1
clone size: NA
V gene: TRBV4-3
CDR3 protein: CARGLTGIGGEQYF
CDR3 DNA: TGCGCCAGGGGATTGACAGGGATAGGGGGAGAGCAGTACTTC

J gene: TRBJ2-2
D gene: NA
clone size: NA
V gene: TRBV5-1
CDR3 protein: CASSPELGSTGELFF
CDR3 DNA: TGCGCCAGCAGCCCTGAGCTGGGGTCCACCGGGGAGCTGTTTTTT

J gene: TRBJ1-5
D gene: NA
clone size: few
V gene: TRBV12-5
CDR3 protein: CASGMGPNQPQHF
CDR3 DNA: TGTGCTAGTGGTATGGGGCCTAATCAGCCCCAGCATTTT

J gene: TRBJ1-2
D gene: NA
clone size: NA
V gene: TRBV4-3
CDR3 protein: CASSPMTANYGYTF
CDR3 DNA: TGCGCCAGCAGCCCCATGACCGCTAACTATGGCTACACCTTC

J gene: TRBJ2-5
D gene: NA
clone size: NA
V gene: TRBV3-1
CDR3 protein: CASSQEMGRQETQYF
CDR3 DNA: TGTGCCAGCAGCCAAGAGATGGGGCGCCAAGAGACCCAGTACTTC

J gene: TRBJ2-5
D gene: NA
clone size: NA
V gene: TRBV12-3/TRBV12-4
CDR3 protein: CASSHRAQTQYF
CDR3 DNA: TGTGCCAGCAGTCACAGGGCTCAGACCCAGTACTTC

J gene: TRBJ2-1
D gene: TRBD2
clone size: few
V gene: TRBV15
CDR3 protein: CATSRDLGLAGGLYNEQFF
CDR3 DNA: TGTGCCACCAGCAGAGATCTAGGTCTAGCGGGGGGTCTGTACAATGAGCAGTTCTTC

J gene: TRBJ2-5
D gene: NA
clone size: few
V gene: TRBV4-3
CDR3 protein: CASSQEGSDQYF
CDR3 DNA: TGCGCCAGCAGCCAGGAGGGGTCCGACCAGTACTTC

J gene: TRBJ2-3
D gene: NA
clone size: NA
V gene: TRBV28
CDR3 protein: CASSHDTQYF
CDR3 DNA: TGTGCCAGCAGTCACGATACGCAGTATTTT

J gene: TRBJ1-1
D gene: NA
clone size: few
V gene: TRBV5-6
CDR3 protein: CASSSPGYMNTEAFF
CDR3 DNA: TGTGCCAGCAGCTCCCCGGGATATATGAACACTGAAGCTTTCTTT

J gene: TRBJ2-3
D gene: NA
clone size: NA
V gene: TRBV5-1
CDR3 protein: CASSIESATDTQYF
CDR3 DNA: TGCGCCAGCAGTATAGAGAGCGCCACAGATACGCAGTATTTT

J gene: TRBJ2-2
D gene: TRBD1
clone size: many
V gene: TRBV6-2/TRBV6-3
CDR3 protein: CASRDDREELFF
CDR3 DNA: TGTGCCAGCAGGGACGACAGGGAGGAGCTGTTTTTT

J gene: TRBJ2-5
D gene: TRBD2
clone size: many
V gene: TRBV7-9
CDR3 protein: CASSLVSSGGVQETQYF
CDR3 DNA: TGTGCCAGCAGCTTAGTGAGTAGCGGGGGTGTTCAAGAGACCCAGTACTTC

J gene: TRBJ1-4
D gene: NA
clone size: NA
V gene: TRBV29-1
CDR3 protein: CSERGERQKLFF
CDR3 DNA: TGCAGCGAACGGGGCGAGCGACAAAAACTGTTTTTT

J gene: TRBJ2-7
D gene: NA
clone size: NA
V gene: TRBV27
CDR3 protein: CASSFQDSLSYEQYF
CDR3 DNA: TGTGCCAGCAGTTTCCAGGACAGTCTCTCCTACGAGCAGTACTTC

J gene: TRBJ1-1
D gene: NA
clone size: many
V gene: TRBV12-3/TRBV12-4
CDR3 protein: CASSFGLNTEAFF
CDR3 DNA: TGTGCCAGCAGCTTTGGGTTGAACACTGAAGCTTTCTTT

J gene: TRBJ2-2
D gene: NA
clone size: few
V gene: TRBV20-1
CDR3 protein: CSARNSFTRELFF
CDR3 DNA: TGCAGTGCTAGAAACTCGTTCACCCGGGAGCTGTTTTTT

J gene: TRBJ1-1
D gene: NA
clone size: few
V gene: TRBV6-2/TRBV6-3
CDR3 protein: CASSYSTSTSGAFF
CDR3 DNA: TGTGCCAGCAGTTACTCGACGTCCACAAGCGGAGCTTTCTTT

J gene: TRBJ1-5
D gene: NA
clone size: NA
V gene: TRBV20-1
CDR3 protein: CSATPGEQHNQPQHF
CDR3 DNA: TGCAGTGCTACCCCCGGGGAACAGCACAATCAGCCCCAGCATTTT

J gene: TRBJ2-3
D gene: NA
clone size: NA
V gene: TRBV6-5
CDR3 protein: CASSYSNLEDTQYF
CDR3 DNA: TGTGCCAGCAGTTACTCGAACCTTGAGGATACGCAGTATTTT

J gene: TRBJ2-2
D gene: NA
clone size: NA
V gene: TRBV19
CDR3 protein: CASKWGVLDTGELFF
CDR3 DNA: TGTGCCAGTAAATGGGGCGTTTTGGACACCGGGGAGCTGTTTTTT

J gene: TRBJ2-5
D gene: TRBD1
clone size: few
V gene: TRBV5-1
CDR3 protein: CATRGTVSRETQYF
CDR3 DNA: TGCGCCACCAGGGGGACGGTGTCTCGAGAGACCCAGTACTTC

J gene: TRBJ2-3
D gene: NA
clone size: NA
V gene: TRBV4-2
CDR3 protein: CASSPEGYTTDTQYF
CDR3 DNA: TGTGCCAGCAGCCCTGAAGGCTATACCACAGATACGCAGTATTTT

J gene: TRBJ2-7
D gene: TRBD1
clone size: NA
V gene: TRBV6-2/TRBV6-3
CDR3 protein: CASRRAGTGYEQYF
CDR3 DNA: TGTGCCAGCAGGCGGGCCGGGACAGGCTACGAGCAGTACTTC

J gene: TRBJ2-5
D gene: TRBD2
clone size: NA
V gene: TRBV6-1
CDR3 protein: CASIKRAGVETQYF
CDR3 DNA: TGTGCCAGCATCAAGAGAGCGGGGGTAGAGACCCAGTACTTC

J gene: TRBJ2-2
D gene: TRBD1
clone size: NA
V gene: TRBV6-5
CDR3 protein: CASSYQGQGENTGELFF
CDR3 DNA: TGTGCCAGCAGTTACCAAGGACAGGGGGAAAACACCGGGGAGCTGTTTTTT

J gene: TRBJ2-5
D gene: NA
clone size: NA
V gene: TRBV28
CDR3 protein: CASSLSQAQETQYF
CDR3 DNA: TGTGCCAGCAGTTTGTCCCAGGCCCAAGAGACCCAGTACTTC

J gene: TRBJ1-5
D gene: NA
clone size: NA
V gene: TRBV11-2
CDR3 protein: CASSLDWDQPQHF
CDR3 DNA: TGTGCCAGCAGCTTAGATTGGGATCAGCCCCAGCATTTT

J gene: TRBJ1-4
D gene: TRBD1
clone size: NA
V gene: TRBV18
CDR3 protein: CASSVQGTNEKLFF
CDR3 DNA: TGTGCCAGCTCGGTACAGGGGACTAATGAAAAACTGTTTTTT

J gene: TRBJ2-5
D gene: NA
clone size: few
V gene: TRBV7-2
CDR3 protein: CASSKISETQYF
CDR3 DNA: TGTGCCAGCAGCAAGATCTCAGAGACCCAGTACTTC

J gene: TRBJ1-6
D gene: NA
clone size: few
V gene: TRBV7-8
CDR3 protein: CASSLEFGLPLHF
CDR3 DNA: TGTGCCAGCAGCTTAGAATTTGGGCTCCCCCTCCACTTT

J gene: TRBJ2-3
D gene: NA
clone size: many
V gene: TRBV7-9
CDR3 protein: CASSRGRQYF
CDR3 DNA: TGTGCCAGCAGTCGCGGTCGGCAGTATTTT

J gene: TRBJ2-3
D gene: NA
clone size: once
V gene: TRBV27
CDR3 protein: CASSSLFTLTSTDTQYF
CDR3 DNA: TGTGCCAGCAGTTCCCTCTTCACTTTAACTAGCACAGATACGCAGTATTTT

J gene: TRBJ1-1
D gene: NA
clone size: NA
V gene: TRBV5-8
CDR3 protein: CASGVQTAEAFF
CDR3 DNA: TGTGCCAGCGGCGTCCAGACAGCTGAAGCTTTCTTT

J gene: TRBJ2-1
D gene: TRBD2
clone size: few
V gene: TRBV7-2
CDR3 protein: CASSLVSSGGFYNEQFF
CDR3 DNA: TGTGCCAGCAGCTTAGTGTCTAGCGGGGGGTTCTACAATGAGCAGTTCTTC

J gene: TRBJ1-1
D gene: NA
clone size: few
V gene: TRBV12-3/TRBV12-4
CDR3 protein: CASSLIEDMNTEAFF
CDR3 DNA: TGTGCCAGCAGTTTGATCGAGGATATGAACACTGAAGCTTTCTTT

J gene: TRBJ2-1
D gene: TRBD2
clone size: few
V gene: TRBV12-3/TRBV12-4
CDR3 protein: CASSLKAAGGLYSYNEQFF
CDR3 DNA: TGTGCCAGCAGTTTAAAAGCAGCGGGGGGTCTATACTCCTACAATGAGCAGTTCTTC